This T cell receptor beta chain appears in the sequencing data of a study of blood T cell repertoires in COVID-19. Study summary: The United States, Italy and Spain supplied acute and convalescent COVID-19 samples. In each case, the material was cDNA or gDNA derived from T cells, B-cell-depleted T cells, or PBMCs.

Per the germline V gene, CDR1 is SGHTA and CDR2 is FQGTGA. V trimming: 3 bases; J trimming: 9 bases; junction bases outside the gene matches: 13. The CDR3 spans 16 residues. Study processing details: Nucleated cell number was recorded as an estimate derived from reference gene primer amplification. Sequenced by immunoSEQ multiplex PCR; TCRdb stores in-frame clones only, minus some. The DNA gave D and trimming, while V, J and clone size come from that table. The table includes approximately 110,000 clones, approximately 83% detected once. This TCR was recovered from a woman aged 65 to 85 with acute or convalescent COVID-19. Sample: peripheral blood. The chain uses TRBV7-3 and TRBJ2-1; 8 bases fit TRBD2. CDR3 region: CASSLEDAGGEFEQFF. The CDR3 DNA is TGTGCCAGCAGCTTGGAAGATGCGGGAGGTGAATTTGAGCAGTTCTTC.